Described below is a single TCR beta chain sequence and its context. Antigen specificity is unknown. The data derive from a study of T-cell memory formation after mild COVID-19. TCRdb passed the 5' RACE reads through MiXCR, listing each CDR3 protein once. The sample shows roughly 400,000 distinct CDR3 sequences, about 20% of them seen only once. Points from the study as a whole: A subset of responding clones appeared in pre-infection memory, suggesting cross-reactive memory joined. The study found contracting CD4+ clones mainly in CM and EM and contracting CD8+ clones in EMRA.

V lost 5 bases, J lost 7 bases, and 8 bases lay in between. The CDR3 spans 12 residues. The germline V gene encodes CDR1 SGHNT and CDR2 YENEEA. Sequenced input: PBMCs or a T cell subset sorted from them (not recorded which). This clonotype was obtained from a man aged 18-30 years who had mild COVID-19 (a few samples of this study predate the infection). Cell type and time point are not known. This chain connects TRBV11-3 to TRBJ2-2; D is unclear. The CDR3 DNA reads TGTGCCAGCAGCCTTGGCCACGGGGAGCTGTTTTTT. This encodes CASSLGHGELFF.